The source of this T cell receptor (beta chain) is a study of control samples from healthy donors and cancer patients. Clones were sequenced by immunoSEQ multiplex PCR, and TCRdb holds only the in-frame ones, with some missing. The sample has 130,000 or so clones, more than 70% seen once. The CDR3 length is 16 residues. Germline V gives CDR1 SGDLS, CDR2 YYNGEE. V was clipped by 4 bases and J by 1 base, with 15 bases between them. Sequences were obtained from blood. The rearrangement uses TRBV9 and TRBJ1-3; weak D call: TRBD1 (5 bases). This TCR was recovered from a man between 45 and 60 years old in good health. The CDR3 is CASSSYRDGSGNTIYF. CDR3 coding DNA: TGTGCCAGCAGCTCTTACCGGGACGGATCTGGAAACACCATATATTTT.